This T cell receptor beta chain stems from a study of T cells in localized non-small cell lung cancer. Study findings and constraints: The appearance of a median approximately 60 of the top 100 tumor clones was seen in adjacent lung.

With regard to this clone: Its antigen is not identified.

The protocol was immunoSEQ multiplex PCR, while the TCRdb copy is restricted to in-frame clones and leaves out a portion. The sample consists of some 51,000 clones, 86% of them appearing once. Specimen: peripheral blood, collected before any cancer treatment. The origin of this receptor is a woman aged 35-75 years with stage I lung adenocarcinoma.

The CDR3 DNA reads as TGTGCCAGCACCCTTAGTAACAGGGGGCCCACTGAAGCTTTCTTT. Residues: CASTLSNRGPTEAFF. V and J are TRBV6-6 and TRBJ1-1; TRBD1 matches at 9 bases. Trimming cost V 7 bases and J 4 bases; bases outside gene matches: 10. CDR3 length: 15 amino acids. Germline V gene sequence: CDR1 MNHNY, CDR2 SVGAGI (reference sequence).